This T cell receptor (beta chain) appears in the sequencing data of a study of blood T cell repertoires in COVID-19. Study summary: COVID-19 samples from acute and convalescent phases originated in the United States, Italy and Spain. The analysed material was cDNA or gDNA that came from T cells, B-cell-depleted T cells, or PBMCs.

Original data processing: Amplification of reference gene primers provided the estimated nucleated cell counts. The assay was immunoSEQ multiplex PCR, and TCRdb's table has in-frame clones only and misses some. The V and J calls and the clone size are those of that table, but D and trimming were determined from the DNA. The data show roughly 50,000 clones, with 81% seen just once and approximately 5.7% held by the top ten. CDR3 length equals 16 residues. Germline-derived CDR1 and CDR2 are SGHRS and YFSETQ. Germline trimming cut 2 bases from V and 0 bases from J; bases unmatched to any gene: 2. The rearrangement joins TRBV5-1 to TRBJ2-3; 11 nucleotides align to TRBD2. What was sequenced was peripheral blood. The receptor was isolated from a woman aged 55 to 70 with acute or convalescent COVID-19. CDR3 residues: CASSLRLAGSTDTQYF. CDR3 nucleotide sequence: TGCGCCAGCAGCTTAAGACTAGCGGGAAGCACAGATACGCAGTATTTT.